This T cell receptor beta chain is drawn from a study of blood T cell repertoires in COVID-19 (dated by TCRdb to the early 2020s). Regarding the research as a whole: Collaborator samples came from the United States, Italy and Spain and covered acute and convalescent phases of COVID-19. The material from the prospective study consisted of cDNA or gDNA derived from T cells, B-cell-depleted T cells, or PBMCs. The dataset comprised deeply sampled blood TCRbeta repertoires from subjects exposed to, actively infected with, or recovered from COVID-19. The repertoires were released in a freely available public database meant as a resource for research on the immune response to SARS-CoV-2. Samples were obtained from the ongoing ImmuneRACE study (first 160 participants) and from 1,000 to 1,500 subjects provided by 6 global collaborators. The sample metadata nearly always contained a de-identified subject ID, COVID-19 status, age in years and sex. Where available, HLA class I and class II types were taken from metadata supplied by the sample provider and were not determined by assay-based typing.

Broader findings and caveats from the paper: The amount of clinical and demographic metadata varied by source and participant and was provided uncurated.

TCRbeta CDR3 regions were amplified from genomic DNA using the immunoSEQ Assay, a bias-controlled multiplex PCR. As for how the authors treated the data: The number of nucleated cells in each sample was estimated from the amplification of reference gene primers within the assay. To quantify the absolute abundance of each unique TCRbeta CDR3 rearrangement, sequence reads were collapsed and filtered. For each sample, productive Simpson clonality was calculated by taking the square root of Simpson's diversity index across productive rearrangements. TCRdb's version of the immuneACCESS table is confined to in-frame rearrangements and falls short of the full clone set. An unresolved V gene accounts for under half of the shortfall where checked; the remainder is of unknown origin. V and J calls and clone size are as listed in that table; D and trimming were resolved from the DNA. This sample gives around 140,000 clones in total; over 75% of them show up just once. The ten largest clones capture 1.7% of the sample.

Whole blood was collected in K2EDTA tubes by collaborating institutions according to the institutions' own protocols. Collaborator samples were shipped for TCRbeta analysis as frozen whole blood, isolated PBMCs, or DNA extracted from either sample type. Its CDR3 holds 13 amino acids, cysteine through phenylalanine. Just the 39-base CDR3 DNA is kept, in frame starting at base 1. The germline V gene (reference sequence) sets CDR1 to LNHDA and CDR2 to SQIVND. Relative to germline, V is 4 bases shorter and J is 4 bases shorter, with 8 bases between their ends. Remarks on this clone: It has no known antigen specificity. No base qualities exist here, and no much larger clone lies one base off it.

This sequence was found in a woman in her fifties or sixties with acute or convalescent COVID-19. Recombination joined TRBV19 with TRBJ1-5; the D gene identity is not certain. The sample comprised peripheral blood. The DNA reads TGTGCCAGTAGTACGGGAAGGAATCAGCCCCAGCATTTT. Translated, this gives CASSTGRNQPQHF.